A single sample gave rise to the 30 T cell receptor beta chains below, sequenced in a study of metastatic and nonmetastatic thyroid tumors. Thyroid surgery took place with no prior treatment in any patient. TCRdb re-called clones via MiXCR from the PCR reads. The sample includes around 37,000 clones, more than 20% seen only once; the top ten take around 15%. Sequenced sample: blood. These receptors all come from a female donor with papillary thyroid cancer or a benign thyroid nodule (not recorded which). Some clones in this sample may be carry-over from other donors' samples.

This clone was picked up many times. The CDR3 region is CASSQDPSSTDTQYF. Here the CDR3 DNA reads TGCGCCAGCAGCCAAGATCCCAGTAGCACAGATACGCAGTATTTT. This chain joins TRBV4-1 and TRBJ2-3; D call uncertain. Trimming removed 0 bases at V and 0 bases at J, with 7 bases between. This CDR3 is built from 15 residues. Germline V gene lookup returns CDR1 MGHRA and CDR2 YSYEKL.

This clone has a count of ten or more. The V call is TRBV5-4, the J call TRBJ1-2, with D perhaps TRBD1 (6 bases). The germline CDR1 and CDR2 sequences are SGHNT and YYREEE (reference sequence). The germline V and J ends were trimmed by 0 bases and 6 bases, with 12 bases remaining between them. This CDR3 spans 14 amino acids. The CDR3 here is CASSLVEGGHGYTF. In DNA form, the CDR3 reads TGTGCCAGCAGCTTGGTAGAGGGGGGCCATGGCTACACCTTC.

This clone was seen a handful of times. With a much larger clone just one base away, this may be a read error. The chain carries TRBV11-1 and TRBJ2-2, with TRBD1 matching over 8 bases. V dropped 4 bases and J dropped 0; count of bases not matched to a gene: 7. The CDR3 spans 17 residues. Per the germline V gene, CDR1 is SGHAT and CDR2 is FQDESV (reference sequence). The CDR3 reads CASSSGDRTSNTGELFF. CDR3 DNA sequence: TGTGCCAGCAGCTCCGGGGACAGGACCTCGAACACCGGGGAGCTGTTTTTT.

A few counts support this clone. The CDR3 does not end in the conserved phenylalanine or tryptophan, so this is likely a read error. This CDR3 is CARSFSGRDEQYL. The CDR3 DNA reads TGTGCCAGATCCTTCAGCGGGAGAGACGAGCAGTACCTC. The chain has TRBV27 and TRBJ2-7; 8 bases fit TRBD2. From germline, CDR1 is MNHEY and CDR2 SMNVEV (reference sequence). The CDR3 has 13 residues. Trimming took 9 bases from V and 5 from J; bases not matched to a gene: 9.

This clone has just a few counts. A read error is possible here, since a much larger clone lies one base away. The V call is TRBV3-1, the J call TRBJ2-7, with 7 bases that match TRBD2. Germline-derived CDR1 and CDR2 are LGHDT and YNNKEL (reference sequence). This CDR3 has 16 amino acids. The CDR3 region has the DNA TGTGCCAGCAGCCTGACCTCCACGGGAGGTCCTTACGATCAGTACTTC. Protein product: CASSLTSTGGPYDQYF.

The rearrangement joins TRBV12-3 or TRBV12-4 to TRBJ2-1; D remains unclear. Trimming took off 9 bases at V and 4 bases at J, with 16 bases between the two ends. The CDR3 contains 14 residues. The CDR3, as DNA: TGTGCCAGTAGCCCAGGAGTAGATTACAATGAGCAGTTCTTC. Encoded protein: CASSPGVDYNEQFF.

This clone has a count of ten or more. The chain joins TRBV9 to TRBJ2-3; TRBD1 is a possible D gene (5 bases). CDR1 and CDR2 from the germline V gene are SGDLS and YYNGEE. The CDR3 spans 15 residues. V dropped 4 bases and J dropped 2 bases, with 14 bases sitting between them. CDR3 amino acids: CASSTDRLHTDTQYF. The CDR3 DNA reads as TGTGCCAGCAGCACAGACAGATTACACACAGATACGCAGTATTTT.

This clone was recorded many times. Other DNA sequences in the sample encode the same CDR3. The chain combines TRBV15 with TRBJ2-5; 8 bases agree with TRBD2. The CDR3 consists of 13 residues. The germline V gene has CDR1 LNHNV and CDR2 YYDKDF (reference sequence). The V segment lost 4 bases and the J segment 5 bases; nucleotides outside the gene matches: 3. This CDR3 is CATSMGGRETQYF. Written as DNA, the CDR3 is TGTGCCACCAGCATGGGCGGGAGGGAGACCCAGTACTTC.

This clone has a count of ten or more. V and J are TRBV12-3 or TRBV12-4 and TRBJ2-1; TRBD1 or TRBD2 may be the D gene (5 bases each). Between the trimmed V and J ends, which lost 2 bases and 8 bases, there was a span of 10 bases. The CDR3 contains 13 residues. CDR3 nucleotides: TGTGCCAGCAGTTTAAATGGGGGAGATGAGCAGTTCTTC. Translation: CASSLNGGDEQFF.

Only a few counts were recorded for this clone. Germline and junction disagree at one end, which may indicate a read error. The V call is TRBV6-1, the J call TRBJ2-2, with 9 bases fitting TRBD2. The CDR3 has 16 residues. Germline CDR1 reads MNHNS; CDR2 reads SASEGT. The CDR3 loop reads CASSTPSGRNTWELFF. CDR3 bases: TGTGCCAGCAGTACCCCGAGCGGGAGGAACACCTGGGAGCTATTTTTT.

The rearrangement joins TRBV6-2 or TRBV6-3 to TRBJ1-2; no definite D call. The CDR3 runs 14 residues. Germline CDR1 and CDR2: MNHEY and SVGEGT. The V end was cut by 2 bases, the J end by 4 bases, with 11 bases between. For the CDR3, the DNA is TGTGCCAGCAGTTACGAGCAGACATTCTATGGCTACACCTTC. It encodes CASSYEQTFYGYTF.

The gene calls are TRBV6-4 and TRBJ1-1; 10 positions agree with TRBD1. CDR1 and CDR2 from the germline V gene are MRHNA and SNTAGT. Germline trimming cut 5 bases from V and 6 bases from J; bases unmatched to any gene: 6. The CDR3 loop spans 14 amino acids. CDR3 sequence: CASSPGGQGAEAFF. Here the CDR3 DNA reads TGTGCCAGCAGTCCAGGAGGACAGGGGGCTGAAGCTTTCTTT.

This clone was seen only a few times. One junction end disagrees with the germline gene, perhaps due to a read error. The V call is TRBV28, the J call TRBJ1-4; 7 bases map to TRBD1. The CDR3 is 17 residues long. The germline V gene encodes CDR1 MDHEN and CDR2 SYDVKM. The CDR3 nucleotides read TGTGCCAGCAGTTTAATCCCCCAAGACAGGGCTAACGAAAAACTGTTTTTT. Translating gives CASSLIPQDRANEKLFF.

The chain is built from TRBV7-6 and TRBJ1-1; possible D gene TRBD1, 5 bases. Trimming cost V 5 bases and J 1 base, with 11 bases left between them. This CDR3 comprises 14 residues. The germline gives CDR1 SGHVS, CDR2 FNYEAQ. CDR3 in amino acids: CASSARTGNTEAFF. The CDR3 DNA sequence: TGTGCCAGCAGCGCGCGCACAGGGAACACTGAAGCTTTCTTT.

In its sample, this clone was seen many times. This chain joins TRBV7-9 and TRBJ1-1, with D unclear. From germline, CDR1 is SEHNR and CDR2 FQNEAQ (reference sequence). The CDR3 is 12 residues long. Between the trimmed V and J ends, which lost 1 base and 8 bases, there was a span of 8 bases. DNA for the CDR3: TGTGCCAGCAGCTTAGAATGGTCGGAAGCTTTCTTT. Translating it yields CASSLEWSEAFF.

On this clone: An end of the junction does not agree with germline; a read error may underlie this. The V gene is TRBV4-1, the J gene TRBJ1-2, with TRBD1 identical over 8 bases. The germline gives CDR1 MGHRA, CDR2 YSYEKL. The CDR3 loop spans 15 amino acids. For the CDR3, the DNA is TGCGTCAGCAGCCAAGAGGACAGGGTGTTTGATGGCTACACCTTC. Translated: CVSSQEDRVFDGYTF.

Concerning this clone itself: At one boundary the junction diverges from the germline segment, which might be a read error. This rearrangement joins TRBV12-3 or TRBV12-4 to TRBJ2-6; perhaps TRBD1 as D (5 bases). This CDR3 comprises 15 residues. The CDR3 here is CASAPQISGANFLTF. The CDR3, as DNA: TGTGCCAGTGCCCCCCAAATCTCTGGGGCCAACTTCCTGACTTTC.

This clone was observed many times. The chain links TRBV12-3 or TRBV12-4 to TRBJ2-5; D is ambiguous. V dropped 3 bases and J dropped 2 bases, with 10 bases sitting between them. The CDR3 sequence is 14 residues long. For the CDR3, the DNA is TGTGCCAGCAGTTTTGGGCGGATACAAGAGACCCAGTACTTC. Protein product: CASSFGRIQETQYF.

Points on this clone: Given a much more abundant clone one base away, this may be a read error. The chain recombines TRBV20-1 with TRBJ2-5; 11 nucleotides line up with TRBD2. The CDR3 length is 15 residues. Germline V gene sequence: CDR1 DFQATT, CDR2 SNEGSKA (reference sequence). The DNA for the CDR3 is TGCAGTGTGCCAGGGACTAGCGGATCCCAAGAGATCCAGTACTTC. As protein: CSVPGTSGSQEIQYF.

This clone was observed at least ten times. A much larger clone differs from this one at a single base, so this may be a read error. This chain uses TRBV2 with TRBJ1-2, with D possibly matching TRBD1 (6 bases). The CDR3 totals 13 residues. Per the germline V gene, CDR1 is SNHLY and CDR2 is FYNNEI. The CDR3 loop reads CASSPGTNYGNTF. The CDR3 DNA follows: TGTGCCAGCAGCCCCGGGACAAACTATGGCAACACCTTC.

There are many counts of this clone. CDR3 residues: CASSFGTSGYNEQFF. The CDR3 coding sequence is TGTGCCAGCAGCTTCGGGACTAGCGGCTACAATGAGCAGTTCTTC. The chain carries TRBV11-2 and TRBJ2-1, with 11 bases fitting TRBD2. V shed 3 bases and J 3 bases; nucleotides not matched to a gene: 1. CDR1 SGHAT and CDR2 FQNNGV come from the germline V gene. The CDR3 spans 15 residues.

A single count supports this clone. The gene calls are TRBV11-2 and TRBJ2-3; no clear D. Germline CDR1 SGHAT, CDR2 FQNNGV. V was cut by 0 bases and J by 2 bases, with 6 bases left in between. The CDR3 sequence is 14 residues long. This chain's CDR3 is CASSLDPITDTQYF. The CDR3 region has the DNA TGTGCCAGCAGCTTAGATCCGATCACAGATACGCAGTATTTT.

In its sample, this clone was seen many times. The chain combines TRBV7-6 with TRBJ2-5, with D perhaps being TRBD1 or TRBD2 (5 bases each). CDR3 size: 14 residues. From germline, CDR1 is SGHVS and CDR2 FNYEAQ. Trimming stripped 5 bases from V and 5 bases from J, with 15 bases between. CDR3 sequence (DNA): TGTGCCAGCAGCGAGGACGGGACGTGGGAGACCCAGTACTTC. Protein: CASSEDGTWETQYF. Full variable domain (remainder filled in from reference TRBV7-6 and TRBJ2-5): GAGVSQSPRYKVTKRGQDVALRCDPISGHVSLYWYRQALGQGPEFLTYFNYEAQQDKSGLPNDRFSAERPEGSISTLTIQRTEQRDSAMYRCASSEDGTWETQYFGPGTRLLVL.

The genes are TRBV20-1 and TRBJ1-4; D not certain. CDR1 is DFQATT and CDR2 is SNEGSKA in the germline V gene (reference sequence). The CDR3 has 11 residues. Trimming removed 6 bases from V and 4 bases from J, with 6 bases in between. CDR3 bases: TGCAGTGCCGTGGGTAATGAAAAACTGTTTTTT. It yields the protein CSAVGNEKLFF.

This clone was detected ten times or more. The chain joins TRBV7-3 to TRBJ2-7; 8 nucleotides agree with TRBD2. The CDR3 is 13 amino acids. With V trimmed by 5 bases and J by 3 bases, 3 bases remained unmatched. Germline-derived CDR1 and CDR2 are SGHTA and FQGTGA. The CDR3 protein is CASSGSGNYEQYF. CDR3 DNA sequence: TGTGCCAGCAGCGGTAGCGGGAACTACGAGCAGTACTTC.

This clone is medium-sized in the sample. The same CDR3 arises from other DNA sequences in this sample as well. The chain joins TRBV6-1 to TRBJ2-7; 8 bases line up with TRBD1. This CDR3 contains 15 residues. J gave up 0 bases and V 5 bases, and 6 bases lay outside the gene matches. Per the germline V gene, CDR1 is MNHNS and CDR2 is SASEGT. The CDR3 nucleotides are TGTGCCAGCAGTTTTAGGACAGGGCCCTCCTACGAGCAGTACTTC. Translating it yields CASSFRTGPSYEQYF.

This clone has a count of ten or more. The chain recombines TRBV5-1 with TRBJ2-1; 9 bases are a match to TRBD1. Losses at the gene ends were 4 bases for V and 6 bases for J; bases not matched to a gene: 14. This CDR3 comprises 17 residues. Germline V CDR1 and CDR2: SGHRS, YFSETQ. The CDR3 DNA reads TGCGCCAGCAGCCCAGGGGGAGGGGACAGGGTTTTCAATGAGCAGTTCTTC. Residues: CASSPGGGDRVFNEQFF.

In this sample, this clone turned up many times. CDR3 coding DNA: TGTGCCAGCATGGGGGGAGGTAGAAACACCATATATTTT. Protein product: CASMGGGRNTIYF. This sequence joins TRBV25-1 and TRBJ1-3, with a possible D match to TRBD1 (5 bases). Trimming took off 7 bases at V and 5 bases at J, with 12 bases between the two ends. The length of the CDR3 is 13 residues. Germline CDR1 reads MGHDK; CDR2 reads SYGVNS.

The chain employs TRBV20-1 and TRBJ1-2; 8 bases line up with TRBD1. CDR3 length: 14 residues. Germline V gene lookup returns CDR1 DFQATT and CDR2 SNEGSKA (reference sequence). V shed 3 bases and J 6 bases; nucleotides not matched to a gene: 9. The CDR3 loop is CSASQGASYDGYTF. The CDR3 bases are TGCAGTGCTAGTCAGGGGGCCTCGTATGATGGCTACACCTTC.

This clone appeared many times. The chain has TRBV6-1 and TRBJ1-5; 7 bases align to TRBD1. Germline CDR1 is MNHNS and CDR2 is SASEGT. V shed 6 bases, J shed 0 bases, and the junction held 8 bases outside the gene matches. There are 16 residues in the CDR3. In DNA, the CDR3 is TGTGCCAGCAGGCCCCCCGGGACAGCTAGCAATCAGCCCCAGCATTTT. It codes for CASRPPGTASNQPQHF.